Shown below are 23 T cell receptor beta chains from a single sample sequenced in a study of regulatory T cells in long-lasting Graves disease. Relying on iRepertoire HTBI primers and Arm-PCR of CDR3 regions, the team built TCR beta libraries. A single record per CDR3 protein comes from TCRdb applying MiXCR to the multiplex PCR reads. The table lists some 410,000 distinct CDR3 sequences, about a sixth of them singletons. The sample's time point: newly diagnosed GD, antithyroid drugs for less than 3 months. PBMC-extracted RNA yielded the TCR library. These data were also reused for a study on T cells in Graves' hyperthyroidism and ophthalmopathy.

The specimen comprised peripheral blood mononuclear cells (PBMCs), sampled at new diagnosis, from a patient treated with antithyroid drugs. The origin of the receptors is a woman in her twenties or thirties with Graves disease.

This clonotype was picked up a small number of times. One junction end does not reproduce the germline sequence, and a read error may be involved. V gene TRBV6-4 combines with J gene TRBJ1-5, with D perhaps TRBD1 (5 bases). Germline V gene sequence: CDR1 MRHNA, CDR2 SNTAGT. The length of the CDR3 is 15 residues. CDR3 region: CASSYSNGGDQPQHF. The CDR3 DNA reads TGTGCCAGCAGTTACTCGAACGGGGGTGACCAGCCCCAGCATTTT.

V gene TRBV20-1 combines with J gene TRBJ2-5; a possible D gene is TRBD1 (5 bases). Between the trimmed V and J ends, which lost 3 bases and 5 bases, there was a span of 19 bases. The CDR3 runs to 15 residues. Germline CDR1 and CDR2: DFQATT and SNEGSKA (reference sequence). Here the CDR3 reads CSASPTAKGWETQYF. DNA of the CDR3: TGCAGTGCTAGTCCCACGGCTAAGGGGTGGGAGACCCAGTACTTC.

This clonotype was seen ten or more times. The chain couples TRBV6-1 to TRBJ2-1; TRBD1 is a possible D gene (6 bases). This CDR3 region has 17 residues. V gave up 7 bases and J gave up 0 bases, with 19 bases separating them. Germline V CDR1 and CDR2: MNHNS, SASEGT. CDR3 coding DNA: TGTGCCAGCACATCCAGGGGTCGCCCCAGCTCCTACAATGAGCAGTTCTTC. Encoded protein: CASTSRGRPSSYNEQFF.

V gene TRBV18 combines with J gene TRBJ1-6; 10 bases are a match to TRBD1. Germline-derived CDR1 and CDR2 are KGHSH and LQKENI. V shed 3 bases and J 8 bases; nucleotides not matched to a gene: 7. The CDR3 is 16 amino acids. CDR3 residues: CASSPRDRGNDSPLHF. CDR3 coding DNA: TGTGCCAGCTCACCCCGGGACAGGGGCAACGATTCACCCCTCCACTTT.

To note about this clonotype: Here the CDR3 omits its conserved ending phenylalanine or tryptophan, so a read error is the likely source. The V and J genes are TRBV20-1 and TRBJ2-2; the match to TRBD1 covers 9 bases. The V segment lost 3 bases and the J segment 7 bases; nucleotides outside the gene matches: 12. There are 16 residues in the CDR3. The V gene's germline CDR1 is DFQATT and CDR2 SNEGSKA (reference sequence). In DNA form, the CDR3 reads TGCAGTGCTAGGGCTCCAACAGGGGGCAGAGGCGGGGAGCTGTTTTGT. Its translation: CSARAPTGGRGGELFC.

This clonotype was recorded many times. The gene calls are TRBV28 and TRBJ1-1; D is perhaps TRBD1 (5 bases). Per germline, CDR1 MDHEN and CDR2 SYDVKM. V lost 3 bases to trimming and J lost 1 base, with 15 bases between them. The CDR3 has 16 amino acids. This CDR3 is CASSFGVDRPNTEAFF. The CDR3 coding sequence is TGTGCCAGCAGTTTCGGGGTTGACAGACCGAACACTGAAGCTTTCTTT. Based on the CDR3 plus reference TRBV28 and TRBJ1-1, the full variable domain is DVKVTQSSRYLVKRTGEKVFLECVQDMDHENMFWYRQDPGLGLRLIYFSYDVKMKEKGDIPEGYSVSREKKERFSLILESASTNQTSMYLCASSFGVDRPNTEAFFGQGTRLTVV.

This sequence joins TRBV28 and TRBJ1-2; 9 bases are shared with TRBD1. The germline gives CDR1 MDHEN, CDR2 SYDVKM. Losses at the gene ends were 6 bases for V and 4 bases for J; bases not matched to a gene: 21. The CDR3 totals 19 residues. Here the CDR3 reads CASRAQVGTGFFSIYGYTF. CDR3 bases: TGTGCCAGCAGGGCCCAAGTAGGGACAGGGTTTTTTTCGATCTATGGCTACACCTTC.

This clonotype was recorded a few times. The chain links TRBV7-2 to TRBJ1-1; D may be TRBD1 (5 bases). The CDR3 covers 12 residues. V was trimmed by 4 bases and J by 6 bases, leaving 9 bases between them. The germline gives CDR1 SGHTA, CDR2 FQGNSA. The CDR3 nucleotides read TGTGCCAGCAGCTCCTTCAGGGCTGAAGCTTTCTTT. It specifies CASSSFRAEAFF.

This sequence joins TRBV19 and TRBJ1-5; D uncertain. V lost 9 bases and J lost 4, with 13 bases in between. Germline CDR1 and CDR2: LNHDA and SQIVND (reference sequence). The CDR3 sequence is 13 residues long. The CDR3 DNA follows: TGTGCCAGCAGTGGGAGCCAGAATCAGCCCCAGCATTTT. Amino acids: CASSGSQNQPQHF.

The sample holds a few counts of this clonotype. V and J are TRBV4-1 and TRBJ2-1, with TRBD2 identical over 7 bases. Germline V gene lookup returns CDR1 MGHRA and CDR2 YSYEKL. The CDR3 spans 15 residues. Trimming took 1 base from V and 3 from J; bases not matched to a gene: 3. The CDR3 region is CASSQVREYYNEQFF. CDR3 bases: TGCGCCAGCAGCCAAGTGCGGGAGTACTACAATGAGCAGTTCTTC.

Ten or more counts support this clonotype. The chain joins TRBV7-9 to TRBJ2-7; 8 bases align to TRBD2. Losses at the gene ends were 6 bases for V and 6 bases for J; bases not matched to a gene: 10. Germline CDR1 and CDR2: SEHNR and FQNEAQ (reference sequence). There are 14 residues in the CDR3. The CDR3, as DNA: TGTGCCAGCAGGAAAAGAGCGGGAGAGGGCGAGCAGTACTTC. It yields the protein CASRKRAGEGEQYF.

V gene TRBV5-6 combines with J gene TRBJ2-1, with 10 nucleotides matching TRBD2. This CDR3 spans 17 amino acids. The ends lost 3 bases at V and 1 base at J; junction bases unmatched: 7. Germline V gives CDR1 SGHDT, CDR2 YYEEEE. The CDR3 reads CASSWGTSGVSYNEQFF. For the CDR3, the DNA is TGTGCCAGCAGCTGGGGTACTAGCGGGGTATCCTACAATGAGCAGTTCTTC.

This clonotype was counted ten times or more. The chain has TRBV28 and TRBJ1-4; no clear D gene. Germline assignment: CDR1 MDHEN and CDR2 SYDVKM. The CDR3 has 13 residues. Deletions cut 8 bases from V and 8 bases from J, with 15 bases between. In DNA form, the CDR3 reads TGTGCCAGCCACAGTAGGTCAGACGAAAAACTGTTTTTT. Amino acids: CASHSRSDEKLFF.

The table lists this clonotype with many counts. The chain recombines TRBV28 with TRBJ2-3, with 7 nucleotides matching TRBD1. This CDR3 is built from 14 residues. Germline assignment: CDR1 MDHEN and CDR2 SYDVKM. The CDR3 DNA sequence: TGTGCAACCCGAGGGGGCCCTTTCACAGATACGCAGTATTTT. Its translation: CATRGGPFTDTQYF.

A few counts support this clonotype. The chain combines TRBV13 with TRBJ2-1; D perhaps matches TRBD2 (6 bases). The CDR3 runs 14 residues. Germline assignment: CDR1 PRHDT and CDR2 FYEKMQ (reference sequence). The V and J ends lost 5 bases and 9 bases respectively, with 17 bases between them. CDR3 nucleotides: TGTGCCAGCAGCCCCGGGGGACTGGTAGCTGAGCAGTTCTTC. It is translated as CASSPGGLVAEQFF. The variable domain in full, completed from reference TRBV13 and TRBJ2-1, reads AAGVIQSPRHLIKEKRETATLKCYPIPRHDTVYWYQQGPGQDPQFLISFYEKMQSDKGSIPDRFSAQQFSDYHSELNMSSLELGDSALYFCASSPGGLVAEQFFGPGTRLTVL.

The rearrangement uses TRBV28 and TRBJ2-7; possibly TRBD2 for D (9 bases). This CDR3 contains 18 residues. In germline, CDR1 is MDHEN, CDR2 SYDVKM. Trimming removed 5 bases from V and 4 bases from J, with 27 bases in between. Here the CDR3 reads CASSHQGAVAGASYEQYF. For the CDR3, the DNA is TGTGCCAGCAGTCACCAGGGGGCGGTAGCGGGAGCGTCTTACGAGCAGTACTTC.

This clonotype was seen many times. The rearrangement uses TRBV28 and TRBJ2-1, with 7 bases identical to TRBD1. In germline, CDR1 is MDHEN, CDR2 SYDVKM. This CDR3 is 16 amino acids long. After removal of 2 bases from V and 15 bases from J, the junction contained 19 bases not matched to a gene. Written as DNA, the CDR3 is TGTGCCAGCAGTTTAAGGGCCGGACAGGCGACGATCCCCGGGTTCTTC. It is translated as CASSLRAGQATIPGFF.

This clonotype came up a few times. The chain links TRBV7-2 to TRBJ1-1; unclear D gene. The CDR3 is 14 amino acids. V lost 1 base to trimming and J lost 5 bases, with 11 bases between them. CDR1 is SGHTA, CDR2 FQGNSA, per germline. CDR3 bases: TGTGCCAGCAGCTTAGAACTCCTAGGAACTGAAGCTTTCTTT. This sequence encodes CASSLELLGTEAFF. Variable domain in full (rest from reference TRBV7-2 and TRBJ1-1): GAGVSQSPSNKVTEKGKDVELRCDPISGHTALYWYRQSLGQGLEFLIYFQGNSAPDKSGLPSDRFSAERTGGSVSTLTIQRTQQEDSAVYLCASSLELLGTEAFFGQGTRLTVV.

The chain uses TRBV30 and TRBJ1-4, with unresolved D. CDR1 is GTSNPN, CDR2 SVGIG, per germline (reference sequence). The CDR3 consists of 12 residues. Between the trimmed V and J ends, which lost 1 base and 8 bases, there was a span of 8 bases. For the CDR3, the DNA is TGTGCCTGGAGTGAGATGGAGGAAAAACTGTTTTTT. Its translation: CAWSEMEEKLFF.

This clonotype has ten or more counts. The chain carries TRBV6-1 and TRBJ2-5; TRBD2 matches 8 bases. V dropped 7 bases and J dropped 5; count of bases not matched to a gene: 6. The CDR3 is made up of 13 amino acids. In germline, CDR1 is MNHNS, CDR2 SASEGT. The CDR3 DNA reads as TGTGCCAGCACCGAGGGACTAGGGGAGACCCAGTACTTC. It translates to CASTEGLGETQYF.

This clonotype was seen at least ten times. The V gene is TRBV3-1, the J gene TRBJ2-1; D gene uncertain. TRBJ2-5 explains the end of the DNA better; the J call may be wrong. This CDR3 spans 15 amino acids. Germline CDR1 and CDR2: LGHDT and YNNKEL (reference sequence). CDR3 sequence (DNA): TGTGCCAGCAGCCAAGATTTTGCGGAGTCAGAGACCCAGTACTTC. Translating it yields CASSQDFAESETQYF.

This clonotype was counted a single time. One end of the junction does not line up with germline, which may come from a read error. V is TRBV20-1 and J is TRBJ2-4, with TRBD1 as a possible D gene (6 bases). Germline loops: CDR1 DFQATT, CDR2 SNEGSKA (reference sequence). This CDR3 spans 13 amino acids. CDR3 in amino acids: CSAASVSRDMQYF. The CDR3 DNA reads TGCAGTGCAGCCTCGGTCAGTCGGGACATGCAGTACTTC.

The genes are TRBV19 and TRBJ1-1; D gene unclear. Trimming removed 6 bases at V and 4 bases at J, with 12 bases between. The CDR3 spans 13 residues. The germline V gene encodes CDR1 LNHDA and CDR2 SQIVND (reference sequence). In DNA form, the CDR3 reads TGTGCCAGTAGGTCGGTGGGCGGCACTGAAGCTTTCTTT. Translating gives CASRSVGGTEAFF.